This TCR beta chain was sequenced in a study of blood T cell repertoires in COVID-19. Turning to the study itself: Both acute and convalescent COVID-19 samples were obtained from the United States, Italy and Spain. T cells, B-cell-depleted T cells, or PBMCs supplied cDNA or gDNA.

Patients at the Seattle site were enrolled during active infection and followed longitudinally. In the source study's methods: Amplification with reference gene primers provided the estimates of nucleated cell counts. Method: immunoSEQ multiplex PCR; TCRdb's copy keeps in-frame clones and lacks some. That table furnishes V, J and clone size, whereas the DNA furnished D and trimming. The table has about 500,000 clones, about 89% seen once; the top ten hold roughly 7.3%. V was pared by 2 bases and J by 2 bases, with 15 bases between. Germline V CDR1 and CDR2: LNHDA, SQIVND (reference sequence). The CDR3 extends over 16 amino acids.

The rearrangement links TRBV19 to TRBJ1-1, with D tentatively TRBD1 (5 bases). Sequencing was carried out using peripheral blood. This receptor was taken from a woman in her forties or fifties with COVID-19, enrolled during active disease. CDR3 loop: CASSIYAGGSNTEAFF. CDR3 sequence (DNA): TGTGCCAGTAGTATATACGCCGGGGGGAGTAACACTGAAGCTTTCTTT.